The clone carrying this T cell receptor (beta chain) was counted at least ten times. As yet, its antigen is unknown. The sample belongs to a study of early T cells in non-severe SARS-CoV-2 infection. Individual cDNA molecules received unique molecular identifiers. TCRdb fed the 5' RACE reads into MiXCR, producing one record per CDR3 protein. The profile covers roughly 66,000 distinct CDR3 sequences, with roughly 10% appearing a single time and roughly 3.2% taken by the ten largest. Findings and limits, study-wide: VDJdb matches were skewed toward anti-spike CD8 T cell responses.

V dropped 3 bases and J dropped 3 bases, with 12 bases sitting between them. CDR1 MDHEN and CDR2 SYDVKM come from the germline V gene. CDR3 size: 14 residues. The origin of this receptor is an adult who was a healthcare worker with PCR-confirmed SARS-CoV-2 infection or an uninfected control (not recorded which). Sequencing was done on a sample of whole blood. The rearrangement joins TRBV28 to TRBJ2-7; TRBD2 might be the D (6 bases). In DNA form, the CDR3 reads TGTGCCAGCAGTTTCGCTAGCGCGAGCTACGAGCAGTACTTC. Translation gives CASSFASASYEQYF.